One sample yielded the 18 T cell receptor beta chains listed below, sequenced in a study of CD8+ T cells in alopecia areata. Researchers sorted pooled cutaneous lymph node cells on the basis of CD4, CD8alpha, NKG2D, NKG2ACE and other markers. RNA was extracted and reverse transcribed into cDNA as the sequencing template. Sequenced by immunoSEQ multiplex PCR; TCRdb stores in-frame clones only, minus some. The table lists about 19,000 clones, with no singletons. The sequenced material came from CD8+ T cells sorted from a lymph node. The receptors derive from a C3H/HeJ mouse with alopecia areata. This line is of MHC haplotype H2-k.

This clone was seen ten or more times. Any gene name here is a mouse gene name. Sequencing ends 4 residues short of the CDR3 end; the germline J gene provides the rest. The V gene is TRBV31, the J gene TRBJ2-5, with TRBD2 identical over 11 bases. The germline V gene has CDR1 GKSSPN and CDR2 SITVG. CDR3 length equals 13 residues. Here the CDR3 reads CAWSRDWGDTQYF. The covered CDR3 bases are TGTGCCTGGAGTCGGGACTGGGGGGAC.

In the case of this clone: These gene names are mouse names. Coverage ceases 4 residues before the CDR3 finishes, and the germline J gene fills in the end. J is TRBJ2-7 and V is TRBV16; 11 bases map to TRBD2. Germline lookup yields CDR1 SGHSA and CDR2 FRNQAP. CDR3 length: 13 residues. The CDR3 region is CASSTGLGDEQYF. CDR3 bases read: TGTGCAAGCAGCACGGGACTGGGGGAT.

Of note for this clone: Mouse names are used for the genes. The read halts 4 residues ahead of the CDR3 end, with the missing end drawn from the germline J gene. The chain carries TRBV17 and TRBJ2-5, with D possibly being TRBD2 (6 bases). From germline, CDR1 is MNHDT and CDR2 YYDKIL. V was cut by 3 bases and J by 2 bases, with 9 bases left in between. There are 14 residues in the CDR3. The CDR3 reads CASSRGWGQDTQYF. Incomplete CDR3 DNA: TGTGCTAGCAGTAGGGGCTGGGGCCAAGAC.

A few counts support this clone. Gene and germline names: mouse. The CDR3 goes on 4 residues after the read ends, and that part is filled in from the germline J gene. The chain recombines TRBV13-2 with TRBJ2-7; TRBD2 matches at 10 bases. The CDR3 spans 15 residues. Germline CDR1 and CDR2: NNHNN and SYGAGS (reference sequence). Germline trimming cut 5 bases from V and 0 bases from J; bases unmatched to any gene: 5. The CDR3 loop reads CASGPDWGVSYEQYF. CDR3 DNA (partial): TGTGCCAGCGGCCCCGACTGGGGGGTCTCCTAT.

Regarding this clone: The germline and genes are mouse ones. The CDR3 end is not reached by the read, which stops 4 residues before it; the germline J gene fills it in. V usage is TRBV31 and J usage is TRBJ2-3; 9 bases fit TRBD1. The CDR3 has 15 amino acids. Germline V gene sequence: CDR1 GKSSPN, CDR2 SITVG. Losses at the gene ends were 1 base for V and 1 base for J; bases not matched to a gene: 3. CDR3 DNA, as far as it was read: TGTGCCTGGAGTCCGGGACAGGGAGGTGCAGAA. Translation gives CAWSPGQGGAE. The complete CDR3 sequence is CAWSPGQGGAETLYF.

This clone was seen at least ten times. Mouse germline and gene names are used. The read stops 4 residues short of the end of the CDR3; the missing end is completed from the germline J gene. The V and J genes are TRBV1 and TRBJ2-7, with 7 bases matching TRBD2. V trimming: 1 base; J trimming: 3 bases; junction bases outside the gene matches: 3. CDR1 is NSQYPW and CDR2 is LRSPGD in the germline V gene (reference sequence). This CDR3 is 14 amino acids long. CDR3 amino acids: CTCSAALGDYEQYF. Incomplete CDR3 DNA: TGCACCTGCAGTGCAGCCCTGGGGGACTAT.

In this sample, this clone turned up many times. Gene labels here are mouse ones. Read sequence stops 4 residues before the CDR3 end, and the germline J gene provides the missing end. The rearrangement joins TRBV13-1 to TRBJ1-2; a weak D match, TRBD1 (6 bases). The germline V gene encodes CDR1 NSHNY and CDR2 SYGAGN. Trimming left V 2 bases short and J 4 bases short, with 9 bases between. The CDR3 is 13 residues long. CDR3 DNA (partial): TGTGCCAGCAGTGACTCCAGGGGCTCC. The encoded protein is CASSDSRGS. The full CDR3 sequence reads CASSDSRGSDYTF.

The sample holds a few counts of this clone. Any gene name here is a mouse gene name. The sequenced fragment ends 4 residues before the CDR3 boundary, so the rest is inferred from the germline J gene. The chain has TRBV13-3 and TRBJ2-7; 7 bases agree with TRBD2. CDR3 length equals 14 residues. With V trimmed by 2 bases and J by 2 bases, 4 bases remained unmatched. Germline CDR1 reads NNHDY; CDR2 reads SYVADS. The CDR3 spells CASSDPWGTYEQYF. Partial CDR3 DNA: TGTGCCAGCAGTGACCCCTGGGGGACCTAT.

This clone was observed many times. TCRdb's protein and the translated DNA diverge at residue 13; the protein reported here is the translation of the DNA. Germline and genes here are mouse. The read gets to within 3 residues of the CDR3 end, and the germline J gene fills in the rest. The chain carries TRBV13-1 and TRBJ1-6; TRBD1 agrees at 9 bases. TRBJ1-6 is sorted into the ORF group, with uncertain function. V dropped 3 bases and J dropped 3; count of bases not matched to a gene: 4. Germline V gene data show CDR1 as NSHNY and CDR2 as SYGAGN. The CDR3 covers 16 residues. The CDR3 loop is CASSVRDRDYNSPLYF. The DNA read from the CDR3 is TGTGCCAGCAGTGTCCGGGACAGGGACTATAATTCGCCC.

Concerning this clone itself: Gene and germline names: mouse. The covered CDR3 bases are TGTGCCAGCAGTCCCTACAGGGGGAGGATGGAC. Its translation is CASSPYRGRMD. The whole CDR3 sequence is CASSPYRGRMDTQYF. This chain links TRBV13-3 with TRBJ2-5, with 8 nucleotides matching TRBD1. The CDR3 is cut off 4 residues early in the read; its end comes from the germline J gene. Germline CDR1 is NNHDY and CDR2 is SYVADS. This CDR3 contains 15 residues.

At least ten counts were recorded for this clone. Gene and germline names: mouse. Sequencing ends 4 residues short of the CDR3 end; the germline J gene provides the rest. V is TRBV13-3 and J is TRBJ1-2; 8 bases agree with TRBD1. The CDR3 consists of 14 residues. The germline gives CDR1 NNHDY, CDR2 SYVADS. J gave up 4 bases and V 1 base, and 3 bases lay outside the gene matches. CDR3 DNA (partial): TGTGCCAGCAGTGATCGACAGGGGTCCTCC. Protein: CASSDRQGSS. The entire CDR3 is CASSDRQGSSDYTF.

This clone has a handful of counts. Mouse gene names and germline throughout. CDR3 DNA, as far as it was read: TGTGCCAGCAGTGATGCACATAACGAA. It is translated as CASSDAHNE. The whole CDR3 sequence reads CASSDAHNERLFF. The V and J genes are TRBV13-1 and TRBJ1-4; D ambiguous. The sequenced fragment ends 4 residues before the CDR3 boundary, so the rest is inferred from the germline J gene. Germline assignment: CDR1 NSHNY and CDR2 SYGAGN. The length of the CDR3 is 13 residues. V lost 0 bases to trimming and J lost 5 bases, with 5 bases between them.

On this clone: Mouse names are used for the genes. The read terminates 4 residues before the CDR3 end, so the remaining end is supplied by the germline J gene. This rearrangement joins TRBV14 to TRBJ1-1; weak D call: TRBD1 (6 bases). Germline CDR1 and CDR2: SGHDT and FRDEAV. The CDR3 contains 14 residues. The sequenced CDR3 bases are TGTGCCAGCAGTCCGGACTGGGGGGCAGGA. Protein sequence: CASSPDWGAG. The CDR3 in its entirety is CASSPDWGAGEVFF.

This clone has just a few counts. The gene names here belong to mouse. From the germline J gene comes the end of the CDR3, since the read stops 4 residues before it. This chain joins TRBV13-1 and TRBJ2-1; tentatively, D is TRBD1 (6 bases). This CDR3 comprises 14 residues. With 1 base removed from V and 1 base from J, the gap between germline ends came to 6 bases. Germline CDR1 reads NSHNY; CDR2 reads SYGAGN. The DNA read from the CDR3 is TGTGCCAGCAGTGATAGGGGGAACTATGCT. Translation gives CASSDRGNYA. The CDR3 in its entirety is CASSDRGNYAEQFF.

This clone was picked up many times. All gene names here are mouse names. The read is 4 residues too short to cover the CDR3 end, so that end is filled in from the germline J gene. The chain has TRBV13-2 and TRBJ1-4, with TRBD1 identical over 8 bases. Germline-derived CDR1 and CDR2 are NNHNN and SYGAGS (reference sequence). With 5 bases clipped from V and 5 bases from J, the junction kept 5 bases outside the gene matches. This CDR3 is built from 14 residues. The CDR3 region is CASGDRVPNERLFF. CDR3 DNA (partial): TGTGCCAGCGGGGACAGGGTTCCGAACGAA.

This clone was found a few times. Gene names and germline match the mouse. The CDR3 DNA, read in part, is TGTGCCAGCGGGGTGGACTGGGGGGCGCAGGCT. Amino acid sequence: CASGVDWGAQA. The whole CDR3 sequence is CASGVDWGAQAEQFF. This chain joins TRBV13-2 and TRBJ2-1; TRBD2 agrees at 11 bases. The CDR3 extends 4 residues past the end of the read, so its final part is completed from the germline J gene. There are 15 residues in the CDR3. In germline, CDR1 is NNHNN, CDR2 SYGAGS (reference sequence).

This clone was counted a few times. The gene symbols are mouse symbols. The sequenced fragment ends 4 residues before the CDR3 boundary, so the rest is inferred from the germline J gene. Other DNA sequences in the same sample also yield this CDR3. The J gene is TRBJ2-1, the V gene TRBV19, with TRBD1 matching over 10 bases. This CDR3 has 15 residues. Germline values: CDR1 FNHDT, CDR2 SITEND (reference sequence). After removal of 0 bases from V and 3 bases from J, the junction contained 0 bases not matched to a gene. CDR3 DNA (partial): TGTGCCAGCAGTATAGGGACAGGGGGCTATGCT. It specifies CASSIGTGGYA. Given in full, the CDR3 is CASSIGTGGYAEQFF.

To note about this clone: Genes and germline are mouse. The CDR3 is cut off 4 residues early in the read; its end comes from the germline J gene. The chain is built from TRBV13-2 and TRBJ2-7, with 9 bases aligning to TRBD2. This CDR3 has 15 residues. Germline loops: CDR1 NNHNN, CDR2 SYGAGS (reference sequence). CDR3 sequence reads: CASGDANWGDYEQYF. Incomplete CDR3 DNA: TGTGCCAGCGGTGATGCGAACTGGGGGGATTAT.